What follows are 24 T cell receptor beta chains derived from one specimen sequenced in a study of human T cells and chemical hapten exposure. The time point was: patch test 3, about 24 weeks after DPC sensitization. Treatment specified: therapeutic diphenylcyclopropenone sensitization with weekly scalp DPC. TCRdb reprocessed the RACE reads with MiXCR, giving one entry per CDR3 protein. The sample carries 150,000 to 200,000 distinct CDR3 sequences, 25% to 35% recorded once. Sample: whole blood, taken in connection with sensitization to the hapten diphenylcyclopropenone (DPC). These receptors were collected from a woman aged 18-29 years with alopecia areata. Some clones in this sample may be carry-over from other donors' samples.

This chain connects TRBV7-9 to TRBJ2-1; 8 bases agree with TRBD2. The CDR3 is 13 residues long. After removal of 3 bases from V and 9 bases from J, the junction contained 4 bases not matched to a gene. The germline V gene has CDR1 SEHNR and CDR2 FQNEAQ (reference sequence). The CDR3 region is CASSLGLGGEQFF. The CDR3 region has the DNA TGTGCCAGCAGCTTGGGACTAGGCGGTGAGCAGTTCTTC.

The chain has TRBV9 and TRBJ2-7; D is perhaps TRBD2 (6 bases). Trimming cost V 5 bases and J 2 bases, with 14 bases left between them. CDR1 SGDLS and CDR2 YYNGEE come from the germline V gene. The length of the CDR3 is 14 residues. CDR3 nucleotide sequence: TGTGCCAGCAGTAATGGAGGGTCCGCCTACGAGCAGTACTTC. Translating gives CASSNGGSAYEQYF.

This clonotype was seen a few times. This chain links TRBV20-1 with TRBJ1-5; 11 nucleotides align to TRBD1. The CDR3 extends over 14 amino acids. The V and J ends lost 6 bases and 1 base, in that order; junction bases with no gene match: 2. Germline V gene lookup returns CDR1 DFQATT and CDR2 SNEGSKA (reference sequence). CDR3 residues: CSAGQGVSNQPQHF. In nucleotides, the CDR3 is TGCAGTGCGGGACAGGGGGTCAGCAATCAGCCCCAGCATTTT.

This chain connects TRBV15 to TRBJ2-3; D call uncertain. V was clipped by 3 bases and J by 8 bases, with 6 bases between them. Germline CDR1 reads LNHNV; CDR2 reads YYDKDF (reference sequence). The CDR3 runs to 11 residues. The CDR3 nucleotides are TGTGCCACCAGCAGGCTGGGTACGCAGTATTTT. Translating it yields CATSRLGTQYF.

CDR3 DNA sequence: TGTGCCAGCAGTTCGGGACGGCCTGAACTCCAGCATTTT. Translated: CASSSGRPELQHF. The gene calls are TRBV27 and TRBJ1-5; weak D call: TRBD1 (5 bases). Per germline, CDR1 MNHEY and CDR2 SMNVEV (reference sequence). The CDR3 spans 13 residues. Trimming shortened V by 4 bases and J by 12 bases, and 16 bases separated the two germline ends.

This clonotype was recorded a few times. The chain couples TRBV18 to TRBJ1-2; D unclear. V gave up 3 bases and J gave up 4 bases, with 9 bases separating them. Germline-derived CDR1 and CDR2 are KGHSH and LQKENI. The CDR3 totals 13 residues. CDR3 amino acids: CASSPGESYGYTF. Written as DNA, the CDR3 is TGTGCCAGCTCACCGGGCGAGAGCTATGGCTACACCTTC.

The sample holds a few counts of this clonotype. The J gene is TRBJ1-2, the V gene TRBV29-1; D not certain. CDR1 and CDR2 from the germline V gene are SQVTM and ANQGSEA. The V and J ends lost 2 bases and 7 bases respectively, with 8 bases between them. The CDR3 contains 11 residues. The CDR3 DNA is TGCAGCGTTGAATCGGCGGCTGGCTACACCTTC. Its translation: CSVESAAGYTF.

The chain combines TRBV5-1 with TRBJ1-6; 8 bases align to TRBD1. The J segment lost 6 bases and the V segment lost 9 bases, leaving 8 bases of the junction unmatched. CDR1 and CDR2 from the germline V gene are SGHRS and YFSETQ. The CDR3 has 14 residues. CDR3 protein: CATGQGAANSPLHF. The CDR3 DNA is TGCGCCACCGGCCAGGGGGCGGCTAATTCACCCCTCCACTTT.

The chain employs TRBV24-1 and TRBJ1-5; tentative D call: TRBD1 (5 bases). CDR1 and CDR2 (germline): KGHDR, SFDVKD. The V end was cut by 3 bases, the J end by 5 bases, with 10 bases between. The CDR3 length is 14 residues. The CDR3 DNA sequence: TGTGCCACCAGTGATGCCCGGGGGGATCAGCCCCAGCATTTT. It codes for CATSDARGDQPQHF.

The chain recombines TRBV27 with TRBJ1-2; D is possibly TRBD1 (5 bases). Germline V CDR1 and CDR2: MNHEY, SMNVEV (reference sequence). Deletions cut 7 bases from V and 4 bases from J, with 19 bases between. The CDR3 totals 15 residues. The CDR3 DNA reads TGTGCCAGCATGGGGCAGCTCCTAACGGGCTATGGCTACACCTTC. It is translated as CASMGQLLTGYGYTF.

This chain links TRBV28 with TRBJ1-3; possibly TRBD1 for D (5 bases). This CDR3 region has 17 residues. V was trimmed by 7 bases and J by 2 bases, leaving 21 bases between them. The germline V gene has CDR1 MDHEN and CDR2 SYDVKM. In nucleotides, the CDR3 is TGTGCCAGCACCACCTCGATGAGGGGCTTTCCTGGAAACACCATATATTTT. Its translation: CASTTSMRGFPGNTIYF.

This chain joins TRBV12-3 or TRBV12-4 and TRBJ2-7; TRBD1 aligns across 10 bases. There are 15 residues in the CDR3. Trimming removed 4 bases from V and 5 bases from J; junction bases left unmatched: 8. The CDR3 DNA follows: TGTGCCAGCAGTTCATATGGGACAGGGGTTAACGAGCAGTACTTC. It translates to CASSSYGTGVNEQYF.

The V gene is TRBV25-1, the J gene TRBJ1-1, with D perhaps matching TRBD1 (6 bases). The ends were cut back, 5 bases at V and 3 bases at J, with 13 bases in the middle. Germline V gives CDR1 MGHDK, CDR2 SYGVNS. The CDR3 consists of 14 residues. CDR3 nucleotides: TGTGCCAGCAGTCCGCGGCAGGGGTACACTGAAGCTTTCTTT. Its translation: CASSPRQGYTEAFF.

In its sample, this clonotype ranks as medium-sized. V gene TRBV3-1 combines with J gene TRBJ2-3; the D gene is possibly TRBD2 (5 bases). The CDR3 is 17 amino acids. Trimming removed 0 bases from V and 2 bases from J, with 15 bases in between. CDR1 and CDR2 from the germline V gene are LGHDT and YNNKEL (reference sequence). CDR3 nucleotides: TGTGCCAGCAGCCAAGATTACACTTCGGGGAACACAGATACGCAGTATTTT. Protein: CASSQDYTSGNTDTQYF.

This clonotype was seen a handful of times. The chain joins TRBV9 to TRBJ1-1, with unresolved D. In germline, CDR1 is SGDLS, CDR2 YYNGEE. V dropped 3 bases and J dropped 0 bases, with 9 bases sitting between them. The CDR3 runs to 14 residues. The chain's CDR3 is CASSALMMNTEAFF. CDR3 sequence (DNA): TGTGCCAGCAGCGCCCTTATGATGAACACTGAAGCTTTCTTT.

DNA of the CDR3: TGTGCCAGCAGTTACTCGAATCGGGGACAGGCAAGCATTCAGTACTTC. Its protein product is CASSYSNRGQASIQYF. This chain joins TRBV6-2 or TRBV6-3 and TRBJ2-4; TRBD1 agrees at 8 bases. CDR1 MNHEY and CDR2 SVGEGT come from the germline V gene. Trimming cost V 0 bases and J 9 bases; bases outside gene matches: 10. CDR3 length: 16 amino acids.

The table lists this clonotype with a few counts. The chain has TRBV7-2 and TRBJ2-1; TRBD1 agrees at 7 bases. The CDR3 is 16 amino acids. With 5 bases clipped from V and 4 bases from J, the junction kept 11 bases outside the gene matches. Germline V gene lookup returns CDR1 SGHTA and CDR2 FQGNSA. Here the CDR3 DNA reads TGTGCCAGCAGCCCGGGACAGTCCACCCTTTACAATGAGCAGTTCTTC. As protein: CASSPGQSTLYNEQFF.

This clonotype was counted only a few times. The chain is built from TRBV18 and TRBJ2-7, with TRBD1 identical over 7 bases. The CDR3 length is 13 residues. The trim removed 2 bases at V and 12 bases at J, leaving 10 bases unmatched. Germline-derived CDR1 and CDR2 are KGHSH and LQKENI. CDR3 bases: TGTGCCAGCTCACCAGGACAGGAGAGGCGGCGGTACTTC. Translated, it gives CASSPGQERRRYF.

The chain has TRBV30 and TRBJ1-2, with 8 bases lining up with TRBD1. CDR3 length: 11 residues. V lost 5 bases and J lost 8; bases outside the gene matches: 4. Germline V gives CDR1 GTSNPN, CDR2 SVGIG (reference sequence). CDR3 loop: CAWGRGHGYTF. The CDR3 region has the DNA TGTGCCTGGGGCAGGGGGCACGGCTACACCTTC.

In this sample, this clonotype turned up a few times. The chain has TRBV10-3 and TRBJ1-1; tentative D call: TRBD1 (6 bases). Deletions cut 3 bases from V and 6 bases from J, with 14 bases between. CDR3 length: 14 amino acids. In germline, CDR1 is ENHRY, CDR2 SYGVKD. DNA of the CDR3: TGTGCCATCAGTGATGGGGGGCGCTTGGCTGAAGCTTTCTTT. Protein sequence: CAISDGGRLAEAFF.

The chain links TRBV20-1 to TRBJ2-3, with unresolved D. Germline V CDR1 and CDR2: DFQATT, SNEGSKA (reference sequence). This CDR3 is built from 16 residues. V was pared by 1 base and J by 2 bases, with 16 bases between. In DNA form, the CDR3 reads TGCAGTGCTAGAGCCCTCGATCGCGCCTACACAGATACGCAGTATTTT. As protein: CSARALDRAYTDTQYF.

This rearrangement joins TRBV6-2 or TRBV6-3 to TRBJ1-5; 10 nucleotides line up with TRBD1. The length of the CDR3 is 19 residues. The germline gives CDR1 MNHEY, CDR2 SVGEGT. V was pared by 5 bases and J by 4 bases, with 17 bases of the junction left unmatched. The CDR3 reads CASSPDPTGGWFGNQPQHF. The CDR3 DNA sequence: TGTGCCAGCAGTCCCGACCCGACAGGGGGCTGGTTTGGTAATCAGCCCCAGCATTTT.

V and J are TRBV7-8 and TRBJ2-6; D unresolved. In germline, CDR1 is SGHVS, CDR2 FQNEAQ. The CDR3 length is 12 residues. The V and J ends lost 5 bases and 4 bases respectively, with 3 bases between them. CDR3 protein: CASSPGANVLTF. DNA for the CDR3: TGTGCCAGCAGCCCCGGGGCCAACGTCCTGACTTTC.

The gene calls are TRBV27 and TRBJ1-1; D unresolved. The V gene's germline CDR1 is MNHEY and CDR2 SMNVEV (reference sequence). Trimming took 8 bases from V and 3 from J, leaving 10 bases between them. The CDR3 is made up of 12 amino acids. For the CDR3, the DNA is TGTGCCAGCGGGGAAATGGACACTGAAGCTTTCTTT. This codes for CASGEMDTEAFF.